The clone carrying this T cell receptor (beta chain) was detected once. Its antigen is unidentified. V gave up 10 bases and J gave up 5 bases, with 15 bases separating them. Germline-derived CDR1 and CDR2 are WSHSY and SAAADI. The CDR3 runs 13 residues. The method was immunoSEQ multiplex PCR; TCRdb's version includes in-frame clones alone and lacks a portion of them. The table has about 64,000 clones, about 83% seen once; the top ten hold about 9.4%. The data belong to a study of OX40 agonist ivuxolimab in advanced cancers. The wider study: Patients were dosed with the agonistic anti-OX40 (CD134) antibody ivuxolimab. Across the patients, intravenous ivuxolimab was delivered every 2 weeks at 0.01 to 10 mg/kg.

General study findings and limits: Some of the nonresponding patients also showed low levels of normalized T-cell clonal expansion. Expanded clones tended on average to be more numerous among CD8+ T cells than CD4+.

The sequences come from CD4+ or CD8+ T cells sorted from blood, collected in a trial of the OX40 agonist ivuxolimab. The chain combines TRBV10-2 with TRBJ1-5, with D tentatively TRBD1 (6 bases). This clonotype was sampled from an adult with an advanced solid tumor such as melanoma, head and neck, liver or kidney cancer. The CDR3 bases are TGCGCCACCACTGGGGACATTTATCAGCCCCAGCATTTT. Translating it yields CATTGDIYQPQHF.